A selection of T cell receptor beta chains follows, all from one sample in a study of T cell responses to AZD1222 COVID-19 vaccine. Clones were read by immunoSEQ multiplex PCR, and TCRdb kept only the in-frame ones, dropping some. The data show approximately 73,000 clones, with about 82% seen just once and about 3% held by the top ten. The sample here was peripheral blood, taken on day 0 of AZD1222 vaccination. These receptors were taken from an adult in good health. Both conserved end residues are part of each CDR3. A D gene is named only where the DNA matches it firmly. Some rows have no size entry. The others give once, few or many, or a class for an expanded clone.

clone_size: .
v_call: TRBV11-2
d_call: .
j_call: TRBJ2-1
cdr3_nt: TGTGCCAGCAGCCTACTAGGGGACCCCGGAGTGAATGAGCAGTTCTTC
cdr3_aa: CASSLLGDPGVNEQFF

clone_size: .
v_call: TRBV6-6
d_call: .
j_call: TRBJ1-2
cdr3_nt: TGTGCCAGCAGTTACTCGTCCAGGGGCTATGGCTACACCTTC
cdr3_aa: CASSYSSRGYGYTF

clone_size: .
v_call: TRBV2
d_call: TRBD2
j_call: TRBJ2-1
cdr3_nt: TGTGCCAGCAGAACCGGGACTAGCGGGAGTGATGAGCAGTTCTTC
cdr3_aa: CASRTGTSGSDEQFF

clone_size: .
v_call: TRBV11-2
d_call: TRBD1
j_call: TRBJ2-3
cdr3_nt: TGTGCCAGCAGCCGACAAACCCCGACAGGGGTTTCTAGCACAGATACGCAGTATTTT
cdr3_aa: CASSRQTPTGVSSTDTQYF

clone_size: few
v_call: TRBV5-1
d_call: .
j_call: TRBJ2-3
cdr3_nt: TGCGCCAGCAGCTTCGGGTTGGGGGGATTCACAGATACGCAGTATTTT
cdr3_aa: CASSFGLGGFTDTQYF

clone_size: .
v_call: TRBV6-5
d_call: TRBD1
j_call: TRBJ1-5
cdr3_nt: TGTGCCAGCCAGGACAGGGACGGTCAGCCCCAGCATTTT
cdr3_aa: CASQDRDGQPQHF

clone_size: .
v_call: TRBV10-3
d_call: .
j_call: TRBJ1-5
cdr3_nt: TGTGCCATCAGTGCGACCCGAGACAGGTATCAGCCCCAGCATTTT
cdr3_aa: CAISATRDRYQPQHF

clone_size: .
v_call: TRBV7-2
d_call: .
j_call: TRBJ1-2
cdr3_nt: TGTGCCAGCAGCACAGACAAAAACTATGGCTACACCTTC
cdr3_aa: CASSTDKNYGYTF

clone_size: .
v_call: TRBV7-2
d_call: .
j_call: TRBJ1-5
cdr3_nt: TGTGCCAGCAGCCTACAGGGAACCCAGCCCCAGCATTTT
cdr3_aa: CASSLQGTQPQHF

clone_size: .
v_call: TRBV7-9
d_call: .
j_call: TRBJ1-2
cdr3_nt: TGTGCCAGCAGCTTGGGTGATGGCTACACCTTC
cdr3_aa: CASSLGDGYTF

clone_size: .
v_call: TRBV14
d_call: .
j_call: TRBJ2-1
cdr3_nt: TGTGCCAGCAGCCAAGTGACTAGCTCCTACAATGAGCAGTTCTTC
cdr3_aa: CASSQVTSSYNEQFF

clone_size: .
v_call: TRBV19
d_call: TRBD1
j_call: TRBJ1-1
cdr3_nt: TGTGCCAGTAGTATTGACAGGGTGAACACTGAAGCTTTCTTT
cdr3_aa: CASSIDRVNTEAFF

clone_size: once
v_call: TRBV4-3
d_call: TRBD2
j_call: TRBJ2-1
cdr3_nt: TGCGCCAGCAGCCAAGAAGCCCCGGGACTAGCGGGACCCAAGCCCTACAATGAGCAGTTCTTC
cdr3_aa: CASSQEAPGLAGPKPYNEQFF

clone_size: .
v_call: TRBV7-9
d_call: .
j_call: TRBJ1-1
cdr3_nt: TGTGCCAGCAGCCCTGGGTCCGGAGGGATTAACACTGAAGCTTTCTTT
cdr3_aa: CASSPGSGGINTEAFF

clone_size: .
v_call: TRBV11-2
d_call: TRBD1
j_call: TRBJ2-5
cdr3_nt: TGTGCCAGCAGCTTAGTACATTTCACGGGACAGAAAGAGACCCAGTACTTC
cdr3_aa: CASSLVHFTGQKETQYF

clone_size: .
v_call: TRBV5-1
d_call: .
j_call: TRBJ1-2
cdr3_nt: TGCGCCAGCGCTGAGCAGGGCCCCTATGGCTACACCTTC
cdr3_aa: CASAEQGPYGYTF

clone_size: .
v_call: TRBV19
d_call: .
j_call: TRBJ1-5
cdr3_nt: TGTGCCAGTGGACAGCCCCAGCATTTT
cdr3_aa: CASGQPQHF

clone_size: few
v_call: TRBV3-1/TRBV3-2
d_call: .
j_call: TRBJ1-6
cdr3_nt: TGTGCCAGCAGCCGAGAGGTGCAGGATTCACCCCTCCACTTT
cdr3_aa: CASSREVQDSPLHF

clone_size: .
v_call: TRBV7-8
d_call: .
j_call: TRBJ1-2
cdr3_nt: TGTGCCAGCAGCTTAGCGCGCGGACACGCTAACTATGGCTACACCTTC
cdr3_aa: CASSLARGHANYGYTF

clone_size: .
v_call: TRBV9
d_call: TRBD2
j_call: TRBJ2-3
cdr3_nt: TGTGCCAGCAGCGTAGGGCTAGCGGGGGTCACAGATACGCAGTATTTT
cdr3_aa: CASSVGLAGVTDTQYF

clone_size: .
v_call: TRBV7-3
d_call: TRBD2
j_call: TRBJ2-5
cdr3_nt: TGTGCCAGCAGCCCCGGGACTAGCGGGGGGGCTGAGGAGACCCAGTACTTC
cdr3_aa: CASSPGTSGGAEETQYF

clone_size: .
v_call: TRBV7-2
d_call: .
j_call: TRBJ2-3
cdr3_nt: TGTGCCAGCAGCTGGTATCTCATAAGCACAGATACGCAGTATTTT
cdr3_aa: CASSWYLISTDTQYF

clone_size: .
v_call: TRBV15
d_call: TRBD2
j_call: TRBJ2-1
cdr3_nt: TGTGCCACCAGCAGAGCGGGCGGGGGGGCCCGGAATGAGCAGTTCTTC
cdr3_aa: CATSRAGGGARNEQFF

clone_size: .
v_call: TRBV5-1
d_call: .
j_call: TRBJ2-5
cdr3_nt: TGCGCCAGCAGCTTGGTAGGCGATGAGACCCAGTACTTC
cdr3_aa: CASSLVGDETQYF

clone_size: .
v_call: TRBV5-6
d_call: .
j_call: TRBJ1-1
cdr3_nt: TGTGCCAGCAGTCTCTCCGCTGCAGTCAACACTGAAGCTTTCTTT
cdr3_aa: CASSLSAAVNTEAFF

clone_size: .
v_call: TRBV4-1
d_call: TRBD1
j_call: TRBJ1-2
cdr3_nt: TGCGCCAGCAGCCTTGACAGGGCGGACTATGGCTACACCTTC
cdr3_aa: CASSLDRADYGYTF

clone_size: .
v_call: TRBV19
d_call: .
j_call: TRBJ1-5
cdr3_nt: TGTGCCAGTAGCCCCCAACGACAGTTCGCTAGCAATCAGCCCCAGCATTTT
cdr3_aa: CASSPQRQFASNQPQHF

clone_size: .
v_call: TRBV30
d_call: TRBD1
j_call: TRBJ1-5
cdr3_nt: TGTGCCTGGGCCCGGGACAGGGAAAATCAGCCCCAGCATTTT
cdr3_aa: CAWARDRENQPQHF

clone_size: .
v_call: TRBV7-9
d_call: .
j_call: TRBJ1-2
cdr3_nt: TGTGCCAGCAGCTTAGATGTCGGTCACTGGACCTTC
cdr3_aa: CASSLDVGHWTF

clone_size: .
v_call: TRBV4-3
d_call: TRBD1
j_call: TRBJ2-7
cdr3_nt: TGCGCCAGCAGCCAAGGGGACAGGGGGAACTACGAGCAGTACTTC
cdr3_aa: CASSQGDRGNYEQYF

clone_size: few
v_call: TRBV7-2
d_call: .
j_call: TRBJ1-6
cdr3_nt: TGTGCCAGCAGCCTGACCGGGACTGATAATTCACCCCTCCACTTT
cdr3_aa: CASSLTGTDNSPLHF

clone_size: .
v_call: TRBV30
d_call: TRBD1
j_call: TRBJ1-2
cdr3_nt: TGTGCCTGGAGTGCAGGACAGGGACCTCGTGAGGGCTACACCTTC
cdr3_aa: CAWSAGQGPREGYTF

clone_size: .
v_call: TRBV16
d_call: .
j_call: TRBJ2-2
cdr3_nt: TGTGCCAGCAGCCGGGTAGAGGTTCCCGCCACCGGGGAGCTGTTTTTT
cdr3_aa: CASSRVEVPATGELFF

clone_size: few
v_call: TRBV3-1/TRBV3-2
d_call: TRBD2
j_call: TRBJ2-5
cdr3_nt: TGTGCCAGCAGCCACCGACGGGAGGAAGAGACCCAGTACTTC
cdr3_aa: CASSHRREEETQYF

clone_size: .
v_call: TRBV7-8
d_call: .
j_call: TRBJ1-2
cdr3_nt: TGTGCCAGCAGCTTAGGGTCGGGGAGGGTAGAAGGCTACACCTTC
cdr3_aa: CASSLGSGRVEGYTF

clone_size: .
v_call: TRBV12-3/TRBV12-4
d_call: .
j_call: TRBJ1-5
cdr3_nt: TGTGCCAGCACCTGGGGTAGCAATCAGCCCCAGCATTTT
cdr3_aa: CASTWGSNQPQHF

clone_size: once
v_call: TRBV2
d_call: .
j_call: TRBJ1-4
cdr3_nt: TGTGCCAGCAAGGGTTTAACTAATGAAAAACTGTTTTTT
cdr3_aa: CASKGLTNEKLFF

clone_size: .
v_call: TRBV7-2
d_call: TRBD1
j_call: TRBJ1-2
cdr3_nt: TGTGCCAGCAGCTTCCCCGTAGGACAGGGAAAAGCCTATGGCTACACCTTC
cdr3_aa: CASSFPVGQGKAYGYTF

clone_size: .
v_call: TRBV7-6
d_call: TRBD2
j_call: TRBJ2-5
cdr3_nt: TGTGCCAGCAGCTTCCAAGCGGGGAACCAAGAGACCCAGTACTTC
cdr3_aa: CASSFQAGNQETQYF

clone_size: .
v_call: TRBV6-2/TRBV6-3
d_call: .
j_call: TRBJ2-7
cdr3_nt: TGTGCCAGCAGTTACTCGATGAGGGGGAGCAAAGCCGAGCAGTACTTC
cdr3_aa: CASSYSMRGSKAEQYF

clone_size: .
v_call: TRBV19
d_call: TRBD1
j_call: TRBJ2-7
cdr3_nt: TGTGCCAGTAGCACCACAGGGGGCTACGAGCAGTACTTC
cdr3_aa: CASSTTGGYEQYF

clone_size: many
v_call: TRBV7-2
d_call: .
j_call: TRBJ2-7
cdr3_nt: TGTGCCAGCAGCTTAGGAGGTGGGATTTCCTACGAGCAGTACTTC
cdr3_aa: CASSLGGGISYEQYF

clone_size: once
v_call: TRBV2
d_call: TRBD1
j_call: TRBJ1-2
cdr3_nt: TGTGCCAGCCTTACCGGGACAGATGGCTACACCTTC
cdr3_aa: CASLTGTDGYTF

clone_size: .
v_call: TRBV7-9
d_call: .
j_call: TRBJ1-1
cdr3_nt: TGTGCCAGCAGTTTCCCCGTTGGCAGGGGATCGTCAGGTGTCCCGGAAGCTTTCTTT
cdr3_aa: CASSFPVGRGSSGVPEAFF

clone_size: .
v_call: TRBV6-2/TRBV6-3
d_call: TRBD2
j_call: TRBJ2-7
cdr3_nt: TGTGCCAGCAGTTACGGGCTAGCGGGTCTTACACTTACCTACGAGCAGTACTTC
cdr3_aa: CASSYGLAGLTLTYEQYF

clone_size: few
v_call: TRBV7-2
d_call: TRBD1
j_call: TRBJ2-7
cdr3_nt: TGTGCCAGTCAAGACAGGGCCTACGTCTACGAGCAGTACTTC
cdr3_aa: CASQDRAYVYEQYF

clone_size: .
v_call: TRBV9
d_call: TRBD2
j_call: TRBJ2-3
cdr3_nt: TGTGCCAGCAGCGTCGCTGGGGGGGGCACAGATACGCAGTATTTT
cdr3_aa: CASSVAGGGTDTQYF

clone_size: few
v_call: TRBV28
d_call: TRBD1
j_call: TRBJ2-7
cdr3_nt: TGTGCCAGCAGCCGAGGGACAGGGAAATCCTACGAGCAGTACTTC
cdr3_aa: CASSRGTGKSYEQYF